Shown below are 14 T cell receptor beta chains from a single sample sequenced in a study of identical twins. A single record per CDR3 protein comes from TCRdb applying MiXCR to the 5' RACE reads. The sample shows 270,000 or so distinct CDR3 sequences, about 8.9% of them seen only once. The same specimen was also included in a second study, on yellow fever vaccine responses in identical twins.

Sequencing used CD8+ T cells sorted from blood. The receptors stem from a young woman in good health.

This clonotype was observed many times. The CDR3 spells CASSLANQGSKTEAFF. CDR3 nucleotide sequence: TGCGCCAGCAGCTTGGCCAACCAGGGATCCAAGACTGAAGCTTTCTTT. This sequence joins TRBV5-1 and TRBJ1-1, with D maybe TRBD1 (5 bases). In germline, CDR1 is SGHRS, CDR2 YFSETQ. Trimming shortened V by 0 bases and J by 5 bases, and 17 bases separated the two germline ends. The CDR3 runs 16 residues.

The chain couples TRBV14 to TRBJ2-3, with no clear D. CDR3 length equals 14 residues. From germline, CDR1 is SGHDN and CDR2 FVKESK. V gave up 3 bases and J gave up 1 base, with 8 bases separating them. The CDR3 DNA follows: TGTGCCAGCAGCCAGTCCCAAGGCACAGATACGCAGTATTTT. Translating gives CASSQSQGTDTQYF.

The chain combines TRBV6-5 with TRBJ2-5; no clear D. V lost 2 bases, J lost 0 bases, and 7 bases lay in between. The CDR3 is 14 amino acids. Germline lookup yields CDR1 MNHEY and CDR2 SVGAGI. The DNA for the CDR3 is TGTGCCAGCAGTTACATAAGCTACCAAGAGACCCAGTACTTC. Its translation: CASSYISYQETQYF.

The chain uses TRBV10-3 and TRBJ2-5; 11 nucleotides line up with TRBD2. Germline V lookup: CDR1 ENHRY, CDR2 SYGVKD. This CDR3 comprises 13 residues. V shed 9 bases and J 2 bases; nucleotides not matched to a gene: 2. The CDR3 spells CAIGTSGQETQYF. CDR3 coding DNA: TGTGCCATAGGGACTAGCGGTCAAGAGACCCAGTACTTC.

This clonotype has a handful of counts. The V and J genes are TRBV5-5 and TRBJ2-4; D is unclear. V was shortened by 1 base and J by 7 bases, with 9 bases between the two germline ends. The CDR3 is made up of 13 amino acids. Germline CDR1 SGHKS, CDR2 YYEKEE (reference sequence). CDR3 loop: CASSLSGLNIQYF. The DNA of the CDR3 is TGTGCCAGCAGCTTGTCCGGGTTGAACATTCAGTACTTC.

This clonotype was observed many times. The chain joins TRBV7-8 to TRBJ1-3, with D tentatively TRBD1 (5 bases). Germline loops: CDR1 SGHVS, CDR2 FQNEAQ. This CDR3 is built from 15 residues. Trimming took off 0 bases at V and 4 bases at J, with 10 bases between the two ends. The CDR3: CASSLAGVSGNTIYF. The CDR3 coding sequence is TGTGCCAGCAGCTTAGCGGGGGTTTCAGGAAACACCATATATTTT.

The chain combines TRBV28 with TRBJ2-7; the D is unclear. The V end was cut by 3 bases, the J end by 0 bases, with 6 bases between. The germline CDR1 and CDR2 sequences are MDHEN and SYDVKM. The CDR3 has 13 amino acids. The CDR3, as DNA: TGTGCCAGCAGTTTTTCCGACTCCTACGAGCAGTACTTC. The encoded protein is CASSFSDSYEQYF.

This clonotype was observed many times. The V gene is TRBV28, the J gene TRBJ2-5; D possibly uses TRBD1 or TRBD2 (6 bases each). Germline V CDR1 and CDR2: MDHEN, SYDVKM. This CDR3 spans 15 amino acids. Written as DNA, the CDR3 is TGTTCAACAACGGGGGTAGGGGGGAGCGACGAGACCCAGTACTTC. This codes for CSTTGVGGSDETQYF.

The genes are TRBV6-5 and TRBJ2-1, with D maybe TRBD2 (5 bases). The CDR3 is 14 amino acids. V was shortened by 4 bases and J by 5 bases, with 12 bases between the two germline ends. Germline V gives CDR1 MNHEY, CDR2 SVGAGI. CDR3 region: CASSSLAANNEQFF. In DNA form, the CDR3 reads TGTGCCAGCAGTTCCCTAGCAGCAAACAATGAGCAGTTCTTC.

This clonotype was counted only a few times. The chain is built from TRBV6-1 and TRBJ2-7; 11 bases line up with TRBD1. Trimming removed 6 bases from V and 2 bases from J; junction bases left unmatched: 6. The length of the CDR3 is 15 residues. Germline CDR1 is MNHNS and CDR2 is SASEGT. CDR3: CASSPWTGGAYEQYF. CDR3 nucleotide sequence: TGTGCCAGCAGCCCCTGGACAGGGGGCGCCTACGAGCAGTACTTC.

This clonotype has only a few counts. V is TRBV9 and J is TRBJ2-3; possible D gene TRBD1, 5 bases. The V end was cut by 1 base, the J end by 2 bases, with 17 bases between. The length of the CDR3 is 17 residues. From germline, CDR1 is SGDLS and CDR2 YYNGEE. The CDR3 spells CASSVSQGVRDTDTQYF. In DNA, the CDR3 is TGTGCCAGCAGCGTATCTCAAGGGGTACGCGACACAGATACGCAGTATTTT.

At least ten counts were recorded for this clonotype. As DNA, the CDR3 is TGTGCCAGCAGCTTAGTACTAGCGGGTTACAATGAGCAGTTCTTC. This gives the protein CASSLVLAGYNEQFF. The chain combines TRBV7-2 with TRBJ2-1, with TRBD2 matching over 9 bases. Per the germline V gene, CDR1 is SGHTA and CDR2 is FQGNSA. Trimming at V came to 1 base and at J to 4 bases, leaving 2 bases not matched to a gene. The length of the CDR3 is 15 residues.

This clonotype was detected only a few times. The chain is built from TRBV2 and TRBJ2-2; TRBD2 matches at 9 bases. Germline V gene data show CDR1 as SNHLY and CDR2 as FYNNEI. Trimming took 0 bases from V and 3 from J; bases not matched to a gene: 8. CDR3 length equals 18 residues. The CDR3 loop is CASSEALLSGGHTGELFF. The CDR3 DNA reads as TGTGCCAGCAGTGAAGCGCTCCTCAGCGGGGGGCACACCGGGGAGCTGTTTTTT.

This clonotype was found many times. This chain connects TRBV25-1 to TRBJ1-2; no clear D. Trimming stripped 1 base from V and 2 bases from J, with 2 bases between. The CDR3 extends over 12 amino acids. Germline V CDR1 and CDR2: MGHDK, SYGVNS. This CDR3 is CASSELNYGYTF. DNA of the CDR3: TGTGCCAGCAGTGAATTGAACTATGGCTACACCTTC.